The clone carrying this T cell receptor beta chain has only a few counts. What it binds is unknown. This sample is drawn from a study of beta chain features in type 1 diabetes. About the research overall: No age, gender or cell yield differences were seen between patients and healthy donors. Study-level results: Insertions at VDJ junctions were less frequent in type 1 diabetes patients. These patients also deleted more nucleotides at the same junctions.

A single heparinised blood sample, averaging about 120 mL, was obtained per donor. Since all of the isolated RNA was reverse transcribed, expressed TCRB transcripts were what got sequenced. Method: immunoSEQ multiplex PCR; TCRdb's copy keeps in-frame clones and lacks some. The data show about 40,000 clones, with roughly 50% seen just once and more than 0.2% held by the top ten. Unmatched junction bases numbered 5, after V lost 1 base and J lost 3 bases. Germline V gene data show CDR1 as LGHNA and CDR2 as YSLEER. This CDR3 region has 17 residues. Sequencing used stem cell memory CD4+ T cells from blood. V is TRBV4-3 and J is TRBJ2-1, with 11 nucleotides matching TRBD2. The receptor's source is a woman aged 25 to 45 in good health. Here the CDR3 reads CASSQVLTSGSYNEQFF. CDR3 bases: TGCGCCAGCAGCCAAGTGCTAACTAGCGGGAGCTACAATGAGCAGTTCTTC.